This record covers a single TCR beta chain. Its antigen remains undetermined. No clone much larger than this one lies a single base away; base qualities are absent. Library preparation was by the immunoSEQ multiplex PCR assay. TCR beta CDR3 sequencing was performed on DNA from the cultured, isolated CD4+ T cells. Processing in the source paper ran as follows. Non-productive TCR sequences were removed, reads were trimmed to the CDR3 region, and CDR3s of at least 7 amino acids were retained. The MANAFEST web app was used to identify antigen-specific clonotypes by comparing expansion in peptide wells with expansion in reference cultures. To be called positive, a clone needed expansion at FDR<0.05 compared with the reference and with all other wells, an odds ratio greater than 5, and a frequency greater than 0.1% in two replicate wells. A clonotype was called cross-reactive if it was significantly expanded both in SARS-CoV-2 spike wells and in at least one common cold coronavirus spike condition. Using the stringdist R package, CDR3 similarity was measured by Levenshtein distance, and unrooted trees were constructed with ape in R 3.6.1. As stored in TCRdb, this immuneACCESS dataset retains in-frame rearrangements with V and J assigned. A fraction of the clones does not appear; measured against another copy, unresolved V genes explain less than half of the discrepancy, and the remainder lacks a known reason. V, J and clone size are those of that table, while D and trimming were read from the DNA. Counted in this sample were tens of thousands of clones; about 81% of them appeared once. Clones ranked in the top ten supply 0.95% to 1.5% of the sample.

The ViraFEST assay stimulated PBMC with viral peptide pools and then used TCR sequencing to identify antigen-specific CD4+ T cell clonotypes by expansion. After more than nine days of culture, CD4+ T cells were isolated with the EasySep CD4+ T cell isolation kit. Participants received two doses of either the BNT162b2 or the mRNA-1273 mRNA SARS-CoV-2 vaccine. The absence of prior SARS-CoV-2 infection in healthy vaccine recipients was confirmed by negative nucleocapsid antibodies before and after vaccination. Around 2.1 million PBMC per well were cultured with approximately 10 ug/ml peptides in IMDM containing about 5% human AB serum, about 10 IU/ml IL-2 and gentamicin. On days 3 and 7, half of the culture medium was replaced with fresh IL-2-containing medium. Unless noted otherwise, every peptide stimulation condition was cultured in triplicate wells. PBMC were separated from whole blood using Ficoll-Paque Plus gradient centrifugation and were then either cryopreserved at -140C or used fresh. The overlapping peptide pools covered the spike proteins of SARS-CoV-2 as well as those of the common cold coronaviruses HCoV-NL63, HCoV-OC43 and HCoV-229E. The QIAamp micro DNA kit was used to extract genomic DNA from the cultured CD4+ T cells.

The data were taken from a study of vaccination effects on CD4 cells after COVID-19 (dated by TCRdb to between 2021 and 2023). For the wider study: Post-vaccine samples across the study were collected a median of 72 days after the second dose, with a range of 14 to 241. SARS-CoV-2 spike-specific CD4+ TCR repertoires from before and after mRNA vaccination were compared in COVID-19 convalescent patients and in infection-naive vaccine recipients. A total of over nine COVID-19 convalescent patients and a few SARS-CoV-2-naive healthy vaccine recipients were included in the full study. In the study, cultures from other donors were sequenced using the Oncomine TCR Beta short-read assay on an Illumina iSeq 100. Findings and caveats that apply to the study as a whole: Among healthy vaccine recipients, nearly all vaccine-induced clones were SARS-CoV-2 mono-reactive, and only 1 of 255 was cross-reactive with common cold coronaviruses. Limitations of the study were the small number of convalescent patients and the absence of early post-infection timepoints. Both infection-induced and vaccine-induced clones contracted markedly at late post-vaccination timepoints, which is consistent with waning T cell responses.

Trimming accounts for 6 bases at V and 5 bases at J, while the number of junction bases matched to no gene is 7. The CDR3 spans 14 residues, from the cysteine through the phenylalanine. CDR3 DNA only is kept here, 42 bases in frame from base 1. The germline V gene supplies CDR1 SNHLY and CDR2 FYNNEI. The rearranged segments are TRBV2 and TRBJ2-3; TRBD2 lines up with 8 middle nucleotides. The sequence came from a human donor who received a COVID-19 vaccine. Source: CD4+ T cells from PBMCs cultured with HCoV-229E spike peptides, taken after COVID-19 vaccination. What this sample's cell subset or site label stands for: HCoV-229E spike overlapping peptide pool stimulation. At the DNA level, the sequence is TGTGCCAGCAGGTACGGGGGGGCCATAGATACGCAGTATTTT. Translated, this is CASRYGGAIDTQYF.